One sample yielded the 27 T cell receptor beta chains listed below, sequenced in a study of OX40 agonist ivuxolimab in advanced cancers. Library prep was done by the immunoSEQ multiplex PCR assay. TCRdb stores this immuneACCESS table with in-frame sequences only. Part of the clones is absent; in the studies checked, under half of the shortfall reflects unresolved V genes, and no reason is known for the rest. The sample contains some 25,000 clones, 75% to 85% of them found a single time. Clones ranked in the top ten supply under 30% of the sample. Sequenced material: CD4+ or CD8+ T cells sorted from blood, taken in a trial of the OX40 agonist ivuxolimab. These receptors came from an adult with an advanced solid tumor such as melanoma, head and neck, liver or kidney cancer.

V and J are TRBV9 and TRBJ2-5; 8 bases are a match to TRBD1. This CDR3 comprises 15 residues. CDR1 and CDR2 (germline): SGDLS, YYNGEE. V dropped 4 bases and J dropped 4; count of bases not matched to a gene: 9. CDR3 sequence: CASSKGQGGGETQYF. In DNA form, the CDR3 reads TGTGCCAGCAGCAAAGGACAGGGCGGCGGAGAGACCCAGTACTTC.

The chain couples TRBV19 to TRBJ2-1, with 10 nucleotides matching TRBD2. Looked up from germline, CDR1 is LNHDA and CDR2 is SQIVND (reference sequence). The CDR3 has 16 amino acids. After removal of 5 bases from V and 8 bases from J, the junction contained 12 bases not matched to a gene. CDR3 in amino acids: CASSPQLAGTRDEQFF. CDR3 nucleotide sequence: TGTGCCAGTAGTCCTCAACTAGCGGGGACCCGGGATGAGCAGTTCTTC. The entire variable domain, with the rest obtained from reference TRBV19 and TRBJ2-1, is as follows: DGGITQSPKYLFRKEGQNVTLSCEQNLNHDAMYWYRQDPGQGLRLIYYSQIVNDFQKGDIAEGYSVSREKKESFPLTVTSAQKNPTAFYLCASSPQLAGTRDEQFFGPGTRLTVL.

In DNA form, the CDR3 reads TGCGCCAGCAGCCAAGTGGGACAGTTCTATGGCTACACCTTC. It yields the protein CASSQVGQFYGYTF. The chain has TRBV4-3 and TRBJ1-2, with TRBD1 matching over 7 bases. The germline V gene has CDR1 LGHNA and CDR2 YSLEER. After removal of 1 base from V and 4 bases from J, the junction contained 3 bases not matched to a gene. The CDR3 has 14 residues.

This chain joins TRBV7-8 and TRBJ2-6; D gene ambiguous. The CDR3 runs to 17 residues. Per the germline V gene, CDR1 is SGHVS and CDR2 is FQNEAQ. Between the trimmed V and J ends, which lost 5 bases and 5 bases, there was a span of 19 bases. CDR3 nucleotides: TGTGCCAGCAGCGCAGAATACCCACAAAGTCGGGCCAACGTCCTGACTTTC. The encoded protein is CASSAEYPQSRANVLTF.

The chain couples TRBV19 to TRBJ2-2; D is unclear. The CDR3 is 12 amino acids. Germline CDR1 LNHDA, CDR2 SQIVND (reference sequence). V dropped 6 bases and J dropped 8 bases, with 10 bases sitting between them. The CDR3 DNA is TGTGCCAGTAGCAACATGGTGGGGGAGCTGTTTTTT. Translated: CASSNMVGELFF.

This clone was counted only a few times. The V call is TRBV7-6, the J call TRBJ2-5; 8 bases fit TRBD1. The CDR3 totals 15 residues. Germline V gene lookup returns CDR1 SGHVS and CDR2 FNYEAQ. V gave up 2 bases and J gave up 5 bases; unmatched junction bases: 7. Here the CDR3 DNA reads TGTGCCAGCAGCTTAAGCAGGGGGCGGCACGAGACCCAGTACTTC. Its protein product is CASSLSRGRHETQYF.

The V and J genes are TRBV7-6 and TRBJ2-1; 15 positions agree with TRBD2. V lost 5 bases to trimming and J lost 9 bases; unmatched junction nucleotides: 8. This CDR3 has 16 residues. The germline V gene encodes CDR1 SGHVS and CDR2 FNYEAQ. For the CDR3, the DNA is TGTGCCAGCAGCCCCTGGACTAGCGGGAGGGCCGGTGAGCAGTTCTTC. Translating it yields CASSPWTSGRAGEQFF.

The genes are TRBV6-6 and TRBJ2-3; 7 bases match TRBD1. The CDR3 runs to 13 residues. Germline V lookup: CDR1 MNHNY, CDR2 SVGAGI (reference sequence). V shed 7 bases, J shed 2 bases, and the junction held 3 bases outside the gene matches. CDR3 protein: CASTQGITDTQYF. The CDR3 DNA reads TGTGCCAGCACACAGGGGATCACAGATACGCAGTATTTT.

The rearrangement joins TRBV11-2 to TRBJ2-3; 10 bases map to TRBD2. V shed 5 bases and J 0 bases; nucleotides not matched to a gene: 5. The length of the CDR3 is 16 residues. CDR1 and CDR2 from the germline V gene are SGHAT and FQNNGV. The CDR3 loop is CASSDGAGGSTDTQYF. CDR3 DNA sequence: TGTGCCAGCAGCGACGGAGCGGGAGGGAGCACAGATACGCAGTATTTT.

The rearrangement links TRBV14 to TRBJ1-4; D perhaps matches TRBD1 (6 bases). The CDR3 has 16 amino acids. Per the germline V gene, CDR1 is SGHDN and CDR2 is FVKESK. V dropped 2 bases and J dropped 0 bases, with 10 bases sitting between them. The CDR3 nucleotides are TGTGCCAGCAGCCAATATACAGGGTCAACTAATGAAAAACTGTTTTTT. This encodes CASSQYTGSTNEKLFF.

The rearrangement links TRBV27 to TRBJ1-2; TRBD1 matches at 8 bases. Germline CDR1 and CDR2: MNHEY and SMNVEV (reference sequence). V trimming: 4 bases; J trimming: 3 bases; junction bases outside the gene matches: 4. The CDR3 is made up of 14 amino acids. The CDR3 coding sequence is TGTGCCAGCAGTTCATTGGACAGGGACTATGGCTACACCTTC. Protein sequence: CASSSLDRDYGYTF.

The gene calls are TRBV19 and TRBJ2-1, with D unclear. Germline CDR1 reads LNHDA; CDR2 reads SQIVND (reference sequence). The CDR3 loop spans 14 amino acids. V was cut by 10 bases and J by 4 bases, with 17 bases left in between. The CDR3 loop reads CATHTRRLYNEQFF. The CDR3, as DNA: TGTGCCACCCATACCCGACGACTTTACAATGAGCAGTTCTTC.

The CDR3 region has the DNA TGTGCCAGCAGCGTTGTTCTTTTTAGCGAGCAGTACTTC. Protein: CASSVVLFSEQYF. This chain connects TRBV9 to TRBJ2-7, with unresolved D. From germline, CDR1 is SGDLS and CDR2 YYNGEE. Trimming stripped 2 bases from V and 6 bases from J, with 12 bases between. The CDR3 spans 13 residues.

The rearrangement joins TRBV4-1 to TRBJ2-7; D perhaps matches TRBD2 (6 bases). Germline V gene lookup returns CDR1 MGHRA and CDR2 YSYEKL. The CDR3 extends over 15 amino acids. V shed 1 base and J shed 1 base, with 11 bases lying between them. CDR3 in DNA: TGCGCCAGCAGCCAAGTTTCAGGGACTTCCTACGAGCAGTACTTC. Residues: CASSQVSGTSYEQYF.

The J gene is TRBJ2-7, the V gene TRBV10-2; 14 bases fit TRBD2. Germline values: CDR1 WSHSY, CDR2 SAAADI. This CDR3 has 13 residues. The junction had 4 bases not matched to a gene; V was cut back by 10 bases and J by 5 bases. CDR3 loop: CATTGLAGDEQYF. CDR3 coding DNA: TGCGCCACGACGGGACTAGCGGGAGACGAGCAGTACTTC.

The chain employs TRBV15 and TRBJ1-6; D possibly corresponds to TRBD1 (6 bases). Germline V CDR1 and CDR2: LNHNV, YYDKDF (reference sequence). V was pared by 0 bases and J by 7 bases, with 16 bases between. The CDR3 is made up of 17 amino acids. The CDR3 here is CATSRDLLDSSNSPLHF. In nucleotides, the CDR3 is TGTGCCACCAGCAGAGACCTATTGGACAGTTCAAATTCACCCCTCCACTTT.

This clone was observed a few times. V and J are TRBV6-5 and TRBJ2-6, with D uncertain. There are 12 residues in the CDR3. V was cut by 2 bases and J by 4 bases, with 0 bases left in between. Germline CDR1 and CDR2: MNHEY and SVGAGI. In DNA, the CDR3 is TGTGCCAGCAGTTACGGGGCCAACGTCCTGACTTTC. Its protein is CASSYGANVLTF.

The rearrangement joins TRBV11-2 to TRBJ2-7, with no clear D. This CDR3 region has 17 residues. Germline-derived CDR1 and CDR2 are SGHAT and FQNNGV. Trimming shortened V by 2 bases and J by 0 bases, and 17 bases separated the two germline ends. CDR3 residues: CASSLFSRRMSSYEQYF. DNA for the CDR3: TGTGCCAGCAGCTTATTCTCACGACGGATGAGCTCCTACGAGCAGTACTTC.

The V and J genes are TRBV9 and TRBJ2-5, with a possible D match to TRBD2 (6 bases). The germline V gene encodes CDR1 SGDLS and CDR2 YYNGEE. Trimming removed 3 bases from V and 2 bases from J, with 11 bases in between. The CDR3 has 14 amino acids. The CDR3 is CASSGGGVQETQYF. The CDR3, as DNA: TGTGCCAGCAGCGGGGGAGGTGTTCAAGAGACCCAGTACTTC.

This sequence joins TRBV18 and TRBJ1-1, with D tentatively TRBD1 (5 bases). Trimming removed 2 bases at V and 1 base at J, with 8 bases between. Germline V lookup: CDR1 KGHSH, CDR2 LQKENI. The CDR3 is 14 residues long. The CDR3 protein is CASSPGGWNTEAFF. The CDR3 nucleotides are TGTGCCAGCTCACCAGGGGGGTGGAACACTGAAGCTTTCTTT. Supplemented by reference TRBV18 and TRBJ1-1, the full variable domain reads NAGVMQNPRHLVRRRGQEARLRCSPMKGHSHVYWYRQLPEEGLKFMVYLQKENIIDESGMPKERFSAEFPKEGPSILRIQQVVRGDSAAYFCASSPGGWNTEAFFGQGTRLTVV.

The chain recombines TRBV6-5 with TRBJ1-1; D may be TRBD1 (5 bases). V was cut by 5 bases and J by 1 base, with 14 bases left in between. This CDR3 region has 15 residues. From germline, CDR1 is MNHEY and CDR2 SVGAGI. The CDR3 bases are TGTGCCAGCAGTAAGGGGAGGCAAGGGAACACTGAAGCTTTCTTT. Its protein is CASSKGRQGNTEAFF.

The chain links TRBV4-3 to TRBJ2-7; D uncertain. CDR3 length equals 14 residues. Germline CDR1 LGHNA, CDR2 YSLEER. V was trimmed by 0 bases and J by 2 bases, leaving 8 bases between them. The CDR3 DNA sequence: TGCGCCAGCAGCCAAGACGGGCTTACCTACGAGCAGTACTTC. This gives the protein CASSQDGLTYEQYF.

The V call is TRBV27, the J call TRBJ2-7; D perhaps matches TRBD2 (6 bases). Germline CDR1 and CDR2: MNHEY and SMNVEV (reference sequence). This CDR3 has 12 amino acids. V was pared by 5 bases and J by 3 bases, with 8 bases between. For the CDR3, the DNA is TGTGCCAGCAGTCCGGACTACTACGAGCAGTACTTC. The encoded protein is CASSPDYYEQYF.

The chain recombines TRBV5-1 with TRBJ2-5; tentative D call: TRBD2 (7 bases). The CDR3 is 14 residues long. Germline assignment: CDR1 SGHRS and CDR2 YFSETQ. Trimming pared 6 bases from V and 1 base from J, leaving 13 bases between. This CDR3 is CASNRGGFQETQYF. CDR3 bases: TGCGCCAGCAATAGGGGGGGGTTCCAAGAGACCCAGTACTTC.

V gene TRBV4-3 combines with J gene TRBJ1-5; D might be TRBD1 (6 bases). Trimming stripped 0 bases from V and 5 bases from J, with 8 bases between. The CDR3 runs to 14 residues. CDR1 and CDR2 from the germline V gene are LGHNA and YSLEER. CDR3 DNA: TGCGCCAGCAGCCAAGATAGGGGGTATCAGCCCCAGCATTTT. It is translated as CASSQDRGYQPQHF.

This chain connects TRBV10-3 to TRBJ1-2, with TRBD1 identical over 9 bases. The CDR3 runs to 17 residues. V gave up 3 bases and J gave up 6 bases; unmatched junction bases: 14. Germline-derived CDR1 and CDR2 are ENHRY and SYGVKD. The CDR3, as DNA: TGTGCCATCAGTGAAATATTAGTAATGGGACAGGGTCATGGCTACACCTTC. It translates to CAISEILVMGQGHGYTF.

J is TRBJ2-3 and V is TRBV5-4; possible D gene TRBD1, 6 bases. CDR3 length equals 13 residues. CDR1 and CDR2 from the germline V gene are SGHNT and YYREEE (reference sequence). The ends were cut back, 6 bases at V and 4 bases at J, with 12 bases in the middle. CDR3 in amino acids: CASTKEGADTQYF. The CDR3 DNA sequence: TGTGCCAGCACCAAAGAGGGGGCAGATACGCAGTATTTT.